The 31 T cell receptor beta chains presented below share a single source sample, sequenced in a study of glioma-infiltrating T cells after dendritic cell vaccination. Time point of the sample: after dendritic cell vaccination, including at tumor progression/relapse. Produced via immunoSEQ multiplex PCR; TCRdb's table is partial and in-frame only. The repertoire includes fewer than 11,000 clones, approximately 77% of them detected once, and about 41% sits in the top ten. Source: blood, taken after dendritic cell vaccination. These receptors originate from a human donor with glioblastoma.

This clone occurred once. J is TRBJ2-1 and V is TRBV4-3, with 8 bases fitting TRBD1. Germline CDR1 LGHNA, CDR2 YSLEER. J was trimmed by 5 bases and V by 1 base; bases with no gene match: 7. The CDR3 sequence is 16 residues long. CDR3 nucleotide sequence: TGCGCCAGCAGCCAAGGGGGGACAGGAGGACACAATGAGCAGTTCTTC. Protein product: CASSQGGTGGHNEQFF.

This rearrangement joins TRBV7-2 to TRBJ2-2; D is possibly TRBD1 (5 bases). The CDR3 has 15 amino acids. CDR1 and CDR2 from the germline V gene are SGHTA and FQGNSA. Between the trimmed V and J ends, which lost 2 bases and 2 bases, there was a span of 9 bases. The CDR3 nucleotides read TGTGCCAGCAGCTTACCTAGGGGAAACACCGGGGAGCTGTTTTTT. Its translation is CASSLPRGNTGELFF.

The chain combines TRBV7-9 with TRBJ1-1; D might be TRBD1 (5 bases). This CDR3 is built from 14 residues. Germline CDR1 reads SEHNR; CDR2 reads FQNEAQ (reference sequence). V was cut by 3 bases and J by 0 bases, with 8 bases left in between. Here the CDR3 DNA reads TGTGCCAGCAGCTTCGACAGTTTGAACACTGAAGCTTTCTTT. Amino acid sequence: CASSFDSLNTEAFF. Variable domain in full (rest from reference TRBV7-9 and TRBJ1-1): DTGVSQNPRHKITKRGQNVTFRCDPISEHNRLYWYRQTLGQGPEFLTYFQNEAQLEKSRLLSDRFSAERPKGSFSTLEIQRTEQGDSAMYLCASSFDSLNTEAFFGQGTRLTVV.

The rearrangement uses TRBV5-4 and TRBJ2-2, with 10 positions matching TRBD1. The CDR3 is made up of 18 amino acids. CDR1 is SGHNT and CDR2 is YYREEE in the germline V gene (reference sequence). The ends lost 3 bases at V and 2 bases at J; junction bases unmatched: 10. CDR3 sequence (DNA): TGTGCCAGCAGCTCGTGGGACAGGGGAAGCTACAACACCGGGGAGCTGTTTTTT. This translates into CASSSWDRGSYNTGELFF.

The chain couples TRBV19 to TRBJ2-7; a possible D gene is TRBD2 (6 bases). This CDR3 spans 12 amino acids. Per germline, CDR1 LNHDA and CDR2 SQIVND (reference sequence). The V and J ends lost 11 bases and 6 bases respectively, with 17 bases between them. Here the CDR3 DNA reads TGTGCCCCTGGGAGGCTAGCCGGCGAGCAGTACTTC. It yields the protein CAPGRLAGEQYF.

This chain links TRBV28 with TRBJ1-2, with no clear D. The CDR3 contains 13 residues. Germline CDR1 is MDHEN and CDR2 is SYDVKM. Trimming shortened V by 4 bases and J by 4 bases, and 10 bases separated the two germline ends. The CDR3 region has the DNA TGTGCCAGCAGTTATCAGATCTCCTATGGCTACACCTTC. Translating gives CASSYQISYGYTF.

The V and J genes are TRBV13 and TRBJ1-2, with D perhaps TRBD1 (5 bases). There are 14 residues in the CDR3. CDR1 PRHDT and CDR2 FYEKMQ come from the germline V gene (reference sequence). V was trimmed by 0 bases and J by 3 bases, leaving 8 bases between them. The CDR3 nucleotides read TGTGCCAGCAGCTTAGGCAGGGATCACTATGGCTACACCTTC. Its translation is CASSLGRDHYGYTF.

This clone was seen a few times. The chain recombines TRBV5-4 with TRBJ2-5; tentative D call: TRBD1 (5 bases). V lost 4 bases to trimming and J lost 1 base, with 11 bases between them. Germline V gene sequence: CDR1 SGHNT, CDR2 YYREEE (reference sequence). CDR3 size: 14 residues. In DNA, the CDR3 is TGTGCCAGCAGCCCCATAGGGGTCCAAGAGACCCAGTACTTC. This translates into CASSPIGVQETQYF.

This clone was counted between two and nine times. CDR3: CASSESAGNVGELFF. In nucleotides, the CDR3 is TGCGCCAGCAGCGAATCAGCGGGAAATGTCGGGGAGCTGTTTTTT. J is TRBJ2-2 and V is TRBV5-1; 7 positions agree with TRBD2. Germline V gene sequence: CDR1 SGHRS, CDR2 YFSETQ. This CDR3 is 15 amino acids long. J gave up 7 bases and V 4 bases, and 10 bases lay outside the gene matches.

The rearrangement uses TRBV5-1 and TRBJ2-4; the match to TRBD2 covers 7 bases. Germline V gene sequence: CDR1 SGHRS, CDR2 YFSETQ. J gave up 5 bases and V 4 bases, and 0 bases lay outside the gene matches. CDR3 length equals 12 residues. DNA of the CDR3: TGCGCCAGCAGCGGGGGGGAAAACATTCAGTACTTC. As protein: CASSGGENIQYF.

The chain uses TRBV19 and TRBJ1-1; D unclear. There are 12 residues in the CDR3. Trimming shortened V by 10 bases and J by 0 bases, and 9 bases separated the two germline ends. Germline assignment: CDR1 LNHDA and CDR2 SQIVND (reference sequence). CDR3 sequence reads: CATLDLNTEAFF. In DNA, the CDR3 is TGTGCCACCCTAGATCTGAACACTGAAGCTTTCTTT. Full variable domain (rest looked up from reference TRBV19 and TRBJ1-1): DGGITQSPKYLFRKEGQNVTLSCEQNLNHDAMYWYRQDPGQGLRLIYYSQIVNDFQKGDIAEGYSVSREKKESFPLTVTSAQKNPTAFYLCATLDLNTEAFFGQGTRLTVV.

The chain couples TRBV7-2 to TRBJ1-1; D perhaps matches TRBD1 (6 bases). Germline CDR1 is SGHTA and CDR2 is FQGNSA. The CDR3 has 15 amino acids. Trimming took 1 base from V and 4 from J, leaving 13 bases between them. The CDR3 reads CASSLEAGAGTEAFF. CDR3 bases: TGTGCCAGCAGCTTAGAGGCAGGGGCCGGCACTGAAGCTTTCTTT.

This clone came up a few times. The chain couples TRBV19 to TRBJ2-2; 8 nucleotides align to TRBD1. Germline V gene sequence: CDR1 LNHDA, CDR2 SQIVND (reference sequence). Trimming cost V 4 bases and J 2 bases; bases outside gene matches: 6. This CDR3 comprises 16 residues. In nucleotides, the CDR3 is TGTGCCAGTAGTACCCGGACAGGGATAAACACCGGGGAGCTGTTTTTT. This translates into CASSTRTGINTGELFF.

This rearrangement joins TRBV27 to TRBJ2-7; a possible D gene is TRBD1 (6 bases). V lost 6 bases to trimming and J lost 0 bases, with 15 bases between them. Germline V CDR1 and CDR2: MNHEY, SMNVEV (reference sequence). The CDR3 covers 15 residues. CDR3 sequence reads: CASSRATGSSYEQYF. The CDR3 DNA reads as TGTGCCAGCAGCCGGGCCACAGGGAGCTCCTACGAGCAGTACTTC.

The chain carries TRBV21-1 and TRBJ1-5; the DNA was not compared with TRBD1, the D call given in the table. TRBV21-1 is a listed pseudogene. This CDR3 comprises 15 residues. CDR3 DNA sequence: TGTGCCAGCAGCAACTTTAACCAGGGTAATCAGCCCCAGCATTTT. Its protein is CASSNFNQGNQPQHF.

V and J are TRBV4-3 and TRBJ2-7; TRBD2 agrees at 9 bases. The V segment lost 0 bases and the J segment 2 bases; nucleotides outside the gene matches: 5. Germline values: CDR1 LGHNA, CDR2 YSLEER. This CDR3 spans 16 amino acids. The CDR3 DNA follows: TGCGCCAGCAGCCAAGATCGGCTAGCGGGACCCTACGAGCAGTACTTC. Translating it yields CASSQDRLAGPYEQYF.

The V gene is TRBV4-3, the J gene TRBJ1-3; a weak D match, TRBD1 (6 bases). From germline, CDR1 is LGHNA and CDR2 YSLEER. The CDR3 loop spans 21 amino acids. V was shortened by 0 bases and J by 0 bases, with 24 bases between the two germline ends. CDR3 amino acids: CASSQDLDPQGSLFSGNTIYF. For the CDR3, the DNA is TGCGCCAGCAGCCAAGATTTAGACCCCCAGGGGTCTCTATTCTCTGGAAACACCATATATTTT.

This chain connects TRBV15 to TRBJ2-5; no clear D. V lost 0 bases and J lost 3, with 8 bases in between. Per germline, CDR1 LNHNV and CDR2 YYDKDF (reference sequence). The CDR3 extends over 14 amino acids. This chain's CDR3 is CATSRDFGEETQYF. The CDR3 DNA reads TGTGCCACCAGCAGAGATTTCGGTGAAGAGACCCAGTACTTC.

The rearrangement uses TRBV19 and TRBJ1-2, with a possible D match to TRBD1 (5 bases). The CDR3 totals 13 residues. Germline V gene lookup returns CDR1 LNHDA and CDR2 SQIVND (reference sequence). V dropped 6 bases and J dropped 8 bases, with 16 bases sitting between them. This CDR3 reads CASRAGRVEGYTF. The CDR3 coding sequence is TGTGCCAGTAGGGCTGGCAGGGTAGAGGGCTACACCTTC.

This rearrangement joins TRBV4-1 to TRBJ2-1; 8 bases map to TRBD2. Trimming removed 0 bases from V and 5 bases from J; junction bases left unmatched: 9. The CDR3 has 17 amino acids. The V gene's germline CDR1 is MGHRA and CDR2 YSYEKL. The CDR3 DNA is TGCGCCAGCAGCCAAGATCGGGGGGGCTTGGTCGACAATGAGCAGTTCTTC. Residues: CASSQDRGGLVDNEQFF.

V usage is TRBV13 and J usage is TRBJ2-7, with 9 bases aligning to TRBD2. V gave up 6 bases and J gave up 1 base; unmatched junction bases: 13. The CDR3 has 17 amino acids. The germline gives CDR1 PRHDT, CDR2 FYEKMQ (reference sequence). CDR3 in DNA: TGTGCCAGCAGGCTAGGGACTAGCCTAGCGGGTTCCTACGAGCAGTACTTC. Encoded protein: CASRLGTSLAGSYEQYF.

The chain joins TRBV12-5 to TRBJ1-4, with D tentatively TRBD1 (6 bases). V was clipped by 6 bases and J by 4 bases, with 15 bases between them. CDR3 length: 15 residues. Germline CDR1 LGHNT, CDR2 FRNRAP. CDR3 residues: CASGPGTPNNEKLFF. For the CDR3, the DNA is TGTGCTAGTGGCCCAGGGACACCAAATAATGAAAAACTGTTTTTT.

The rearrangement uses TRBV29-1 and TRBJ2-7; TRBD2 agrees at 13 bases. Trimming removed 6 bases from V and 0 bases from J; junction bases left unmatched: 11. Germline assignment: CDR1 SQVTM and CDR2 ANQGSEA. The CDR3 totals 17 residues. The CDR3 DNA is TGCAGCGTCGCCGGGACTAGCGGGACCTCAAGCTCCTACGAGCAGTACTTC. Translating gives CSVAGTSGTSSSYEQYF.

The V gene is TRBV25-1, the J gene TRBJ2-3, with 9 nucleotides matching TRBD1. Trimming removed 0 bases from V and 3 bases from J; junction bases left unmatched: 4. The CDR3 is 16 amino acids. CDR1 is MGHDK and CDR2 is SYGVNS in the germline V gene. The CDR3 here is CASSEYSGTGTDTQYF. The CDR3 nucleotides read TGTGCCAGCAGTGAATATAGTGGGACAGGGACAGATACGCAGTATTTT. The whole variable domain, filled in from reference TRBV25-1 and TRBJ2-3, reads EADIYQTPRYLVIGTGKKITLECSQTMGHDKMYWYQQDPGMELHLIHYSYGVNSTEKGDLSSESTVSRIRTEHFPLTLESARPSHTSQYLCASSEYSGTGTDTQYFGPGTRLTVL.

The J gene is TRBJ2-7, the V gene TRBV18; weak D call: TRBD1 (6 bases). CDR1 and CDR2 (germline): KGHSH, LQKENI. This CDR3 comprises 15 residues. V shed 3 bases and J shed 2 bases, with 14 bases lying between them. CDR3 amino acids: CASSPRDKTAYEQYF. The DNA of the CDR3 is TGTGCCAGCTCACCCCGGGACAAAACTGCCTACGAGCAGTACTTC.

This clone was seen only once. V gene TRBV18 combines with J gene TRBJ1-1, with TRBD1 matching 10 bases. The J segment lost 8 bases and the V segment lost 8 bases, leaving 11 bases of the junction unmatched. Looked up from germline, CDR1 is KGHSH and CDR2 is LQKENI. The CDR3 runs 14 residues. The CDR3 nucleotides read TGTGCCAGCCGGGAGACAGGGGGCGGAGCGGAAGCTTTCTTT. Protein: CASRETGGGAEAFF.

This chain joins TRBV6-1 and TRBJ2-3; a weak D match, TRBD1 (6 bases). Trimming removed 4 bases at V and 8 bases at J, with 13 bases between. The CDR3 is 13 residues long. Germline V gene sequence: CDR1 MNHNS, CDR2 SASEGT. This CDR3 reads CASSVGRGGTQYF. The CDR3 DNA is TGTGCCAGCAGTGTGGGGAGAGGGGGTACGCAGTATTTT.

The rearrangement uses TRBV11-2 and TRBJ2-1; D gene ambiguous. Germline lookup yields CDR1 SGHAT and CDR2 FQNNGV. V shed 3 bases and J shed 3 bases, with 9 bases lying between them. This CDR3 spans 14 amino acids. This chain's CDR3 is CASSFAPNYNEQFF. Written as DNA, the CDR3 is TGTGCCAGCAGCTTCGCCCCTAACTACAATGAGCAGTTCTTC.

This clone was seen a handful of times. This chain connects TRBV6-5 to TRBJ2-1; tentative D call: TRBD2 (5 bases). CDR3 length equals 15 residues. Trimming cost V 2 bases and J 2 bases, with 10 bases left between them. The germline CDR1 and CDR2 sequences are MNHEY and SVGAGI. The CDR3 coding sequence is TGTGCCAGCAGTTACCTAGCTGGTACCTACAATGAGCAGTTCTTC. This gives the protein CASSYLAGTYNEQFF.

This clone rates as medium-sized. The chain is built from TRBV5-1 and TRBJ2-3, with 7 nucleotides matching TRBD2. CDR1 SGHRS and CDR2 YFSETQ come from the germline V gene. The CDR3 is made up of 16 amino acids. The V segment lost 7 bases and the J segment 2 bases; nucleotides outside the gene matches: 13. The CDR3 reads CASLNKLAKITDTQYF. As DNA, the CDR3 is TGCGCCAGCTTAAACAAACTAGCGAAAATCACAGATACGCAGTATTTT.

J is TRBJ2-7 and V is TRBV6-1; 10 positions match TRBD2. V gave up 4 bases and J gave up 3 bases; unmatched junction bases: 12. The CDR3 extends over 17 amino acids. Germline V lookup: CDR1 MNHNS, CDR2 SASEGT. The CDR3 loop reads CASSARVALAGDYEQYF. As DNA, the CDR3 is TGTGCCAGCAGTGCCCGAGTTGCGCTAGCGGGAGACTACGAGCAGTACTTC.